One and the same sample provided the 5 T cell receptor beta chains below, sequenced in a study of human T cells and chemical hapten exposure. Described time point: pre-sensitization, week 0. The treatment denotes: therapeutic diphenylcyclopropenone sensitization with weekly scalp DPC. It was from unfractionated whole blood that total RNA was extracted. Using its own MiXCR run on the RACE reads, TCRdb lists one record per CDR3 protein. Counted here are about 35,000 distinct CDR3 sequences, around 12% occurring once; the ten biggest clones make up 1.5% to 2%. The sample in question was whole blood, obtained in connection with sensitization to the hapten diphenylcyclopropenone (DPC). These receptors all stem from a woman between 35 and 50 years old with alopecia areata. Some clones in this sample may be carry-over from other donors' samples.

This clonotype was seen more than once but under ten times. This sequence joins TRBV3-1 and TRBJ2-3, with a possible D match to TRBD2 (5 bases). V lost 4 bases to trimming and J lost 0 bases, with 14 bases between them. The CDR3 runs 16 residues. Per the germline V gene, CDR1 is LGHDT and CDR2 is YNNKEL (reference sequence). The CDR3 loop reads CASSPADFPSTDTQYF. The CDR3 coding sequence is TGTGCCAGCAGCCCCGCGGACTTTCCTAGCACAGATACGCAGTATTTT.

Only a few counts were recorded for this clonotype. V and J are TRBV28 and TRBJ2-7, with D unresolved. Looked up from germline, CDR1 is MDHEN and CDR2 is SYDVKM. The V and J ends lost 7 bases and 1 base respectively, with 11 bases between them. CDR3 length: 13 amino acids. The CDR3 loop is CASMGRASYEQYF. CDR3 bases: TGTGCCAGCATGGGTCGGGCATCCTACGAGCAGTACTTC.

Ten or more counts support this clonotype. The genes are TRBV20-1 and TRBJ2-7; 10 bases line up with TRBD2. Trimming took 7 bases from V and 0 from J; bases not matched to a gene: 6. CDR3 length: 14 amino acids. CDR1 is DFQATT, CDR2 SNEGSKA, per germline (reference sequence). CDR3 sequence reads: CSVSSGGRSYEQYF. The DNA of the CDR3 is TGCAGTGTTTCTAGCGGGGGCCGCTCCTACGAGCAGTACTTC.

This clonotype was counted a few times. V usage is TRBV7-2 and J usage is TRBJ2-1, with TRBD1 identical over 9 bases. Germline CDR1 reads SGHTA; CDR2 reads FQGNSA. The CDR3 spans 14 residues. V shed 0 bases and J 9 bases; nucleotides not matched to a gene: 3. This CDR3 is CASSLAGQGSEQFF. The CDR3 DNA is TGTGCCAGCAGCTTAGCGGGACAGGGCAGTGAGCAGTTCTTC.

In its sample, this clonotype was seen many times. The chain employs TRBV28 and TRBJ2-7, with a possible D match to TRBD1 (6 bases). The V gene lost 4 bases and the J gene lost 6 bases, with 7 bases spanning the gap. Germline-derived CDR1 and CDR2 are MDHEN and SYDVKM. The CDR3 contains 11 residues. The CDR3 sequence is CASSSTGEQYF. DNA of the CDR3: TGTGCCAGCAGTTCGACAGGCGAGCAGTACTTC. Supplemented by reference TRBV28 and TRBJ2-7, the full variable domain reads DVKVTQSSRYLVKRTGEKVFLECVQDMDHENMFWYRQDPGLGLRLIYFSYDVKMKEKGDIPEGYSVSREKKERFSLILESASTNQTSMYLCASSSTGEQYFGPGTRLTVT.